Presented here are 3 T cell receptor beta chains from one specimen sequenced in a study of blood T cells in healthy people across ages. A second about 7 to 11 cycle PCR used barcoded and J-beta primers. TCRdb fed the 5' RACE reads into MiXCR, producing one record per CDR3 protein. This sample has 850,000 to 1,000,000 distinct CDR3 sequences, with 45% to 50% found just once. The specimen was blood. The receptor source for this set is a man between 25 and 39 years old in good health.

The chain uses TRBV3-1 and TRBJ2-7; D perhaps matches TRBD1 (6 bases). Germline V lookup: CDR1 LGHDT, CDR2 YNNKEL (reference sequence). This CDR3 is 15 amino acids long. Trimming removed 5 bases at V and 2 bases at J, with 16 bases between. The CDR3 protein is CASSTRQASPYEQYF. The CDR3 bases are TGTGCCAGCAGCACCCGACAGGCCAGTCCCTACGAGCAGTACTTC.

The chain employs TRBV20-1 and TRBJ1-1; D is unclear. Between the trimmed V and J ends, which lost 7 bases and 1 base, there was a span of 10 bases. Germline V gene data show CDR1 as DFQATT and CDR2 as SNEGSKA (reference sequence). This CDR3 spans 12 amino acids. The CDR3 loop is CSVGRSNTEAFF. The CDR3 DNA is TGCAGTGTAGGCCGTTCGAACACTGAAGCTTTCTTT.

The rearrangement uses TRBV12-3 or TRBV12-4 and TRBJ1-5; D is perhaps TRBD1 (6 bases). V was cut by 6 bases and J by 1 base, with 16 bases left in between. This CDR3 region has 16 residues. The CDR3 loop is CASSIDRSPSNQPQHF. Written as DNA, the CDR3 is TGTGCCAGCAGCATCGACAGGAGCCCAAGCAATCAGCCCCAGCATTTT.